This TCR beta chain originates from a study of graft-versus-host responses after intestinal transplantation. Study at large: Transplants given to recipients were multivisceral, liver-intestinal, or isolated intestinal.

Study results and limitations: High graft-versus-host to host-versus-graft clonal ratios were found in allografts of patients who had graft-donor T cell macrochimerism.

Clones were read by immunoSEQ multiplex PCR, and TCRdb kept only the in-frame ones, dropping some. The sample includes around 21,000 clones, 50% to 65% of them seen just once. This CDR3 region has 15 residues. The germline V gene has CDR1 MNHEY and CDR2 SVGAGI. V was pared by 6 bases and J by 3 bases, with 10 bases of the junction left unmatched. The chain uses TRBV6-5 and TRBJ1-2; TRBD1 aligns across 7 bases. Sequences were derived from alloreactive CD4+ T cells from a mixed lymphocyte reaction culture, sampled before intestinal transplant. Sample subset: CFSE-low proliferating T cells sorted from roughly 6-day pre-transplant mixed lymphocyte reaction (GvH or HvG direction). This TCR was sampled from a human patient who received an intestinal transplant. The CDR3 DNA reads as TGTGCCAGCAGCCCCGGGACAGTAAGGGACTATGGCTACACCTTC. It specifies CASSPGTVRDYGYTF.